The 6 T cell receptor beta chains given below trace back to one sample, sequenced in a study of OX40 agonist ivuxolimab in advanced cancers. Profiled with immunoSEQ multiplex PCR; TCRdb holds only in-frame clones, not every one. The profile shows around 64,000 clones, 80% of them singletons. This material consisted of CD4+ or CD8+ T cells sorted from blood, taken in a trial of the OX40 agonist ivuxolimab. The receptors were gathered from an adult with an advanced solid tumor such as melanoma, head and neck, liver or kidney cancer.

This clone appeared a few times. V is TRBV9 and J is TRBJ1-1, with D perhaps TRBD1 (5 bases). Germline lookup yields CDR1 SGDLS and CDR2 YYNGEE. The CDR3 runs 14 residues. V was pared by 0 bases and J by 8 bases, with 14 bases between. The CDR3 loop is CASSVGTLNEEAFF. CDR3 DNA sequence: TGTGCCAGCAGCGTAGGGACACTGAATGAGGAAGCTTTCTTT.

This chain links TRBV6-5 with TRBJ2-7, with D perhaps being TRBD1 or TRBD2 (5 bases each). V was pared by 8 bases and J by 3 bases, with 14 bases between. Looked up from germline, CDR1 is MNHEY and CDR2 is SVGAGI. The CDR3 has 13 residues. CDR3 in DNA: TGTGCCAGCCGAGACAGTCGGGACTACGAGCAGTACTTC. Translating it yields CASRDSRDYEQYF.

This clone was recorded once. The rearrangement uses TRBV7-2 and TRBJ1-2; 7 positions agree with TRBD1. Germline CDR1 SGHTA, CDR2 FQGNSA. The CDR3 has 13 amino acids. The junction had 5 bases not matched to a gene; V was cut back by 6 bases and J by 4 bases. The CDR3 DNA reads as TGTGCCAGCAGACGACAGGGTCCCTATGGCTACACCTTC. This translates into CASRRQGPYGYTF.

The genes are TRBV15 and TRBJ2-5; TRBD1 matches 10 bases. This CDR3 spans 14 amino acids. Trimming removed 9 bases from V and 5 bases from J; junction bases left unmatched: 9. Per germline, CDR1 LNHNV and CDR2 YYDKDF (reference sequence). The DNA of the CDR3 is TGTGCCACGCGACGGGACAGGGGTGGGGAGACCCAGTACTTC. Translating it yields CATRRDRGGETQYF. The complete variable domain, with remaining parts taken from reference TRBV15 and TRBJ2-5, reads DAMVIQNPRYQVTQFGKPVTLSCSQTLNHNVMYWYQQKSSQAPKLLFHYYDKDFNNEADTPDNFQSRRPNTSFCFLDIRSPGLGDTAMYLCATRRDRGGETQYFGPGTRLLVL.

The chain uses TRBV28 and TRBJ1-2; 7 bases match TRBD1. V lost 4 bases to trimming and J lost 3 bases; unmatched junction nucleotides: 8. Germline CDR1 MDHEN, CDR2 SYDVKM. The CDR3 is 15 residues long. Here the CDR3 reads CASSSHGTDYYGYTF. The CDR3 DNA follows: TGTGCCAGCAGTTCTCACGGGACAGATTACTATGGCTACACCTTC.

V usage is TRBV4-1 and J usage is TRBJ2-1; a possible D gene is TRBD1 (6 bases). This CDR3 is built from 18 residues. Germline V CDR1 and CDR2: MGHRA, YSYEKL. The ends were cut back, 2 bases at V and 7 bases at J, with 24 bases in the middle. CDR3 sequence reads: CASSQHPRTDSIRNEQFF. The CDR3 DNA reads TGCGCCAGCAGCCAACACCCTAGGACAGACTCTATTCGAAATGAGCAGTTCTTC.